This T cell receptor (beta chain) was observed in a study of identical twins. This clonotype was seen more than once but under ten times. As yet, its antigen is unknown. Addition of a universal primer site occurred through template switching, and cDNA carried unique molecular identifiers. A single record per CDR3 protein comes from TCRdb applying MiXCR to the 5' RACE reads. The table lists 1.5 million to 2 million distinct CDR3 sequences, under 35% of them singletons. Study results and limitations: Beta clonotypes that were abundant in cord blood contained fewer insertions, a pattern absent from memory repertoires.

Unmatched junction bases numbered 1, after V lost 0 bases and J lost 9 bases. Looked up from germline, CDR1 is DFQATT and CDR2 is SNEGSKA (reference sequence). The CDR3 is made up of 11 amino acids. The receptor was derived from a newborn girl in good health. Input material: cord blood. The chain uses TRBV20-1 and TRBJ2-5, with 7 bases lining up with TRBD2. The CDR3 DNA sequence: TGCAGTGCTAGAGAGCGGGAGCCCCAGTACTTC. It codes for CSAREREPQYF.